This T cell receptor beta chain was sequenced for a study of vaccination and CD4 T cells after COVID-19 (dated by TCRdb to between 2022 and 2023). Notes on the research overall: Convalescent patients had a positive SARS-CoV-2 result on nasal swab PCR, and of these patients, nine had mild disease and one had severe disease. Participants received two doses of either the Pfizer-BioNTech BNT162b2 vaccine (n=8) or the Moderna mRNA-1273 vaccine (n=2). Control cultures used a CEFX viral epitope pool as positive control, an HIV-1 Nef peptide pool as negative control, or no peptide. The spike-specific CD4+ TCR repertoire was compared before and after mRNA vaccination in approximately 9 COVID-19 convalescent patients and a handful of infection-naive healthy vaccine recipients. The cultures were stimulated with overlapping spike peptide pools from SARS-CoV-2 and from the common cold coronaviruses HCoV-NL63, HCoV-OC43 and HCoV-229E. Post-vaccine blood samples were taken a median of roughly 72 days after the second vaccine dose, with a range of roughly 14 to 250 days. Post-COVID blood samples from convalescent patients were collected a median of about 110 days after diagnosis, with a range of roughly 35 to 180 days. The convalescent cohort comprised six males and four females, including two Hispanic individuals, seven Caucasians, two Asians and one multiracial person.

Library prep was done by PCR. DNA from cultured CD4+ T cells underwent TCR sequencing with the Oncomine TCR Beta short-read assay at the Johns Hopkins FTIC core. Genomic DNA was extracted from the cultured CD4+ T cells with the QIAamp micro DNA kit. Oncomine TCR Beta libraries from cultured CD4+ T cells were pooled using unique dual indexes and sequenced on an Illumina iSeq 100. In the source study's methods: Non-productive sequences were removed, and CDR3s that did not start with C, did not end with F or W, or were shorter than 7 amino acids were discarded. Antigen-specific clonotypes were identified with the MANAFEST web application by comparing peptide-stimulated wells with reference and other culture wells. Positive clones required FDR below 0.05, an odds ratio above 5, and productive frequency above 0.1% in at least two of three replicate wells. A clonotype counted as cross-reactive if it showed significant expansion both in the SARS-CoV-2 spike wells and in at least one common cold coronavirus spike condition. Using R version 3.6.1, CDR3 homology was evaluated through Levenshtein distances (stringdist) along with unrooted phylogenetic trees (ape). TCRdb reanalyzed the raw reads on its own, using fastp at Q25 for trimming and MiXCR for clone calling, and kept in-frame beta chains. Records with the same CDR3 protein are collapsed into one entry carrying the most frequent genes and DNA. It is TCRdb's table, rather than the study itself, that gives the V and J calls and clone size. In this sample the table shows over 15,000 distinct CDR3 sequences, roughly 51% of which occur a single time. The leading ten clones occupy about 30% of the sample.

CDR1 and CDR2, looked up from the germline V gene, are KGHDR and SFDVKD. V drops 4 bases and J drops 8 bases, leaving 5 bases in between. Reading from cysteine to phenylalanine, the CDR3 counts 12 amino acids. This entry keeps only the CDR3 DNA: 36 bases, framed from base 1. The treatment or condition label corresponds to: roughly 11-day PBMC culture with coronavirus spike peptide pools or control peptides (ViraFEST assay). To expand antigen-specific T cells with peptide pools and then pick out the expanded clonotypes through TCR sequencing, the study relied on the ViraFEST assay. The convalescent patients' positive SARS-CoV-2 PCR tests fell between March and December 2020, which was before the Alpha, Beta and Delta variants emerged in the United States. Fewer than 2.5 million PBMCs per well were cultured in IMDM with 5% human AB serum and 9 to 10 IU/ml IL-2, plus 10 ug/ml peptide pools. On days 3 and 7, half of the culture medium was replaced with fresh IL-2-containing medium. CD4+ T cells were isolated after about 10 days of culture through negative selection using the EasySep CD4+ T cell isolation kit. PBMCs were separated from whole blood using Ficoll-Paque Plus gradient centrifugation and then either used fresh or cryopreserved at -140C. In general, triplicate wells were set up for every culture condition.

Worth noting for this clonotype: Its antigen is currently not known. Per-nucleotide qualities are absent, and no much larger clonotype sits a single base away.

Results and caveats for the whole study, not just this receptor: An increase in the median number of SARS-CoV-2-reactive clonotypes from around 20 after infection to 35 to 40 after vaccination was observed, but the change was not found to be significant. Among the post-vaccine SARS-CoV-2-reactive clones in convalescent patients, a median 86.3% showed up only after vaccination, which suggests vaccine-specific priming. Of the vaccine-specific clones in convalescent patients, 304 of 307, or nearly all, reacted only to SARS-CoV-2 spike and did not cross-react with common cold coronaviruses. The number of convalescent patients in the study was relatively small, and the study did not examine early timepoints following natural infection.

The starting material was cultured CD4+ T cells from blood, obtained after SARS-CoV-2 vaccination. This sequence uses TRBV24-1 and TRBJ1-6, with the D segment identity uncertain. The TCR originated in a human donor with COVID-19. The DNA sequence is TGTGCCACCAGTGAAACATATTCACCCCTCCACTTT. It specifies CATSETYSPLHF.